The 25 T cell receptor beta chains below all came from one sample that was sequenced in a study of T cell clonality in common variable immunodeficiency. The assay was immunoSEQ multiplex PCR, and TCRdb's table has in-frame clones only and misses some. In total the sample includes tens of thousands of clones, none of them seen once. The sequenced sample consisted of peripheral blood mononuclear cells. The receptors here all came from a person aged 18 to 75 in good health.

This clone was observed many times. The CDR3 extends 3 residues past the end of the read, so its final part is completed from the germline J gene. The genes are TRBV2 and TRBJ2-3; no firm D call. Germline V gene sequence: CDR1 SNHLY, CDR2 FYNNEI. V was trimmed by 6 bases and J by 3 bases, leaving 7 bases between them. The CDR3 has 12 amino acids. CDR3: CASSGATDTQYF. CDR3 bases read: TGTGCCAGCAGCGGAGCGACAGATACG.

This clone was seen more than once but under ten times. The CDR3 is cut off 3 residues early in the read; its end comes from the germline J gene. The chain is built from TRBV7-9 and TRBJ1-2; D ambiguous. The CDR3 loop spans 12 amino acids. Per the germline V gene, CDR1 is SEHNR and CDR2 is FQNEAQ (reference sequence). The part of the CDR3 DNA that was read is TGTGCCAGCAGCTCCACTAGCGAAGAC. This encodes CASSSTSED. The whole CDR3 reads CASSSTSEDYTF.

This clone was counted a few times. The read is 3 residues too short to cover the CDR3 end, so that end is filled in from the germline J gene. The chain combines TRBV19 with TRBJ1-2, with D maybe TRBD1 (6 bases). The germline CDR1 and CDR2 sequences are LNHDA and SQIVND (reference sequence). This CDR3 has 16 residues. The CDR3 sequence: CASSKGGRSSYNDYTF. CDR3 DNA, as far as it was read: TGTGCCAGTAGTAAGGGGGGGCGCAGCTCCTACAATGAC. The full variable domain, its missing parts supplied by reference TRBV19 and TRBJ1-2, is DGGITQSPKYLFRKEGQNVTLSCEQNLNHDAMYWYRQDPGQGLRLIYYSQIVNDFQKGDIAEGYSVSREKKESFPLTVTSAQKNPTAFYLCASSKGGRSSYNDYTFGSGTRLTVV.

This clone was counted between two and nine times. The read gets to within 3 residues of the CDR3 end, and the germline J gene fills in the rest. The chain joins TRBV30 to TRBJ2-4, with D possibly TRBD2 on 7 matching bases. Germline V gene data show CDR1 as GTSNPN and CDR2 as SVGIG (reference sequence). The CDR3 spans 15 residues. CDR3 sequence: CAWSEPGGRLHGQYF. The DNA read from the CDR3 is TGTGCCTGGAGCGAACCGGGGGGCAGGCTCCACGGT.

This clone was seen repeatedly, ten times or more. The read is 3 residues too short to cover the CDR3 end, so that end is filled in from the germline J gene. This rearrangement joins TRBV6-1 to TRBJ1-5; unclear D gene. There are 15 residues in the CDR3. Germline CDR1 is MNHNS and CDR2 is SASEGT. Trimming removed 4 bases from V and 5 bases from J, with 15 bases in between. The CDR3 sequence is CASSVFGYGDQPQHF. The part of the CDR3 DNA that was read is TGTGCCAGCAGTGTTTTCGGGTACGGAGATCAGCCC.

Ten or more counts support this clone. The read comes to an end 3 residues before the CDR3 does, leaving the germline J gene to fill in the end. The J gene is TRBJ2-1, the V gene TRBV7-6, with 7 bases aligning to TRBD1. The germline CDR1 and CDR2 sequences are SGHVS and FNYEAQ. The ends lost 6 bases at V and 1 base at J; junction bases unmatched: 3. The CDR3 totals 14 residues. The sequenced CDR3 bases are TGTGCCAGCAGTAGGGGGCCTTCCTACAATGAG. Encoded protein: CASSRGPSYNE. The full-length CDR3 reads as CASSRGPSYNEQFF.

This clone has ten or more counts. The DNA ends 3 residues before the CDR3 does, and the rest of the CDR3 is filled in from the germline J gene. V and J are TRBV6-1 and TRBJ1-2; 9 bases agree with TRBD1. The CDR3 is 16 amino acids. The junction had 7 bases not matched to a gene; V was cut back by 1 base and J by 4 bases. The germline V gene encodes CDR1 MNHNS and CDR2 SASEGT. CDR3 region: CASSEESRTGVYGYTF. The CDR3 DNA, read in part, is TGTGCCAGCAGTGAAGAGAGTAGGACAGGGGTCTATGGC.

There are many counts of this clone. CDR3 in amino acids: CATSGGVGVITDTQYF. CDR3 DNA, as far as it was read: TGTGCCACCAGTGGGGGTGTAGGGGTTATCACAGATACG. J is TRBJ2-3 and V is TRBV24-1, with D perhaps TRBD1 (5 bases). Read sequence stops 3 residues before the CDR3 end, and the germline J gene provides the missing end. This CDR3 spans 16 amino acids. The germline CDR1 and CDR2 sequences are KGHDR and SFDVKD. Trimming pared 5 bases from V and 2 bases from J, leaving 16 bases between.

This clone was seen repeatedly, ten times or more. Sequencing ends 3 residues short of the CDR3 end; the germline J gene provides the rest. Other DNA sequences in this specimen translate into the identical CDR3. The chain employs TRBV30 and TRBJ1-3; D may be TRBD1 (6 bases). There are 15 residues in the CDR3. Trimming removed 3 bases at V and 1 base at J, with 13 bases between. Per germline, CDR1 GTSNPN and CDR2 SVGIG (reference sequence). CDR3 DNA, as far as it was read: TGTGCCTGGAGCGTACAGGGTGGATCTGGAAACACC. Encoded protein: CAWSVQGGSGNT. The CDR3 reads in full as CAWSVQGGSGNTIYF.

This clone was counted ten times or more. From the germline J gene comes the end of the CDR3, since the read stops 3 residues before it. This rearrangement joins TRBV5-1 to TRBJ1-3, with TRBD1 identical over 8 bases. CDR3 size: 17 residues. V was clipped by 0 bases and J by 4 bases; unmatched bases: 9. CDR1 and CDR2 (germline): SGHRS, YFSETQ. CDR3 DNA (partial): TGCGCCAGCAGCTTGGCGGGCAGGGGGCTTTCGGGAAACACC. This encodes CASSLAGRGLSGNT. The full CDR3 sequence reads CASSLAGRGLSGNTIYF.

This clone came up many times. The CDR3 here is CAWSVQGYGYTF. CDR3 bases read: TGTGCCTGGAGTGTACAGGGATATGGC. V gene TRBV30 combines with J gene TRBJ1-2, with D perhaps TRBD1 (6 bases). The observed sequence ends 3 residues before the CDR3 terminus, with the missing tail filled in from the germline J gene. The CDR3 is made up of 12 amino acids. CDR1 is GTSNPN and CDR2 is SVGIG in the germline V gene (reference sequence). Trimming took 0 bases from V and 5 from J, leaving 7 bases between them. Complete variable domain (other parts from reference TRBV30 and TRBJ1-2): SQTIHQWPATLVQPVGSPLSLECTVEGTSNPNLYWYRQAAGRGLQLLFYSVGIGQISSEVPQNLSASRPQDRQFILSSKKLLLSDSGFYLCAWSVQGYGYTFGSGTRLTVV.

This clone was detected many times. The CDR3 end lies 3 residues beyond the end of the read and is filled in from the germline J gene. The V call is TRBV20-1, the J call TRBJ1-5, with D uncertain. Trimming cost V 0 bases and J 4 bases, with 10 bases left between them. The CDR3 contains 14 residues. Germline V lookup: CDR1 DFQATT, CDR2 SNEGSKA (reference sequence). This CDR3 reads CSARDKVANQPQHF. CDR3 DNA (partial): TGCAGTGCTAGAGATAAGGTAGCTAATCAGCCC.

This clone was seen ten or more times. Coverage ceases 3 residues before the CDR3 finishes, and the germline J gene fills in the end. The chain employs TRBV6-1 and TRBJ1-3; 9 nucleotides align to TRBD1. Germline trimming cut 1 base from V and 3 bases from J; bases unmatched to any gene: 4. The CDR3 is made up of 16 amino acids. The germline CDR1 and CDR2 sequences are MNHNS and SASEGT. CDR3 DNA (partial): TGTGCCAGCAGTGAAGGGGACAGGGTTATTGGAAACACC. It is translated as CASSEGDRVIGNT. The whole CDR3 sequence reads CASSEGDRVIGNTIYF.

The CDR3 region is CSAEDRENSYEQYF. CDR3 bases read: TGCAGTGCCGAAGACAGGGAGAACTCCTACGAG. The chain uses TRBV20-1 and TRBJ2-7; 7 positions agree with TRBD1. The observed sequence ends 3 residues before the CDR3 terminus, with the missing tail filled in from the germline J gene. The CDR3 extends over 14 amino acids. Unmatched junction bases numbered 8, after V lost 6 bases and J lost 0 bases. The V gene's germline CDR1 is DFQATT and CDR2 SNEGSKA (reference sequence).

At least ten counts were recorded for this clone. The read ends 3 residues early relative to the CDR3; the germline J gene fills the gap. The chain employs TRBV10-3 and TRBJ1-1; 7 nucleotides align to TRBD1. The germline CDR1 and CDR2 sequences are ENHRY and SYGVKD. This CDR3 is built from 11 residues. CDR3 sequence reads: CAIRVDREAFF. The CDR3 bases that were read are TGTGCCATCAGGGTCGACAGGGAG.

The sample holds many counts of this clone. The DNA ends 3 residues before the CDR3 does, and the rest of the CDR3 is filled in from the germline J gene. This chain links TRBV16 with TRBJ1-2; D ambiguous. From germline, CDR1 is KGHSY and CDR2 FQNENV. This CDR3 is 13 amino acids long. CDR3 DNA, as far as it was read: TGTGCCAGCAGCCAAATACAGTCGAAAGGC. As protein: CASSQIQSKG. From start to end, the CDR3 is CASSQIQSKGYTF.

This clone was picked up many times. The missing CDR3 end, 3 residues past where the read stops, is filled in from the germline J gene. V is TRBV2 and J is TRBJ1-2; D is unresolved. Per germline, CDR1 SNHLY and CDR2 FYNNEI. The V and J ends lost 6 bases and 5 bases respectively, with 7 bases between them. The CDR3 runs 11 residues. CDR3 DNA (partial): TGTGCCAGCAGCGTTCAGTATGGC. Translation: CASSVQYG. The complete CDR3 sequence is CASSVQYGYTF.

This clone was counted ten times or more. The read ends 3 residues before the CDR3 terminus; that terminus is restored from the germline J gene. This chain joins TRBV20-1 and TRBJ2-7; D call uncertain. This CDR3 region has 13 residues. V was clipped by 5 bases and J by 3 bases, with 14 bases between them. Germline V gene sequence: CDR1 DFQATT, CDR2 SNEGSKA (reference sequence). The CDR3 is CSAARPAGYEQYF. The DNA read from the CDR3 is TGCAGTGCTGCTCGCCCAGCAGGCTACGAG.

This clone was picked up many times. The CDR3 spells CASSLGGGGADTQYF. The DNA read from the CDR3 is TGCGCCAGCAGCTTGGGTGGTGGAGGGGCCGATACG. V and J are TRBV5-1 and TRBJ2-3; D perhaps matches TRBD2 (6 bases). Read sequence stops 3 residues before the CDR3 end, and the germline J gene provides the missing end. Trimming left V 0 bases short and J 6 bases short, with 14 bases between. The CDR3 sequence is 15 residues long. Germline V gives CDR1 SGHRS, CDR2 YFSETQ.

On this clone itself: Read sequence stops 3 residues before the CDR3 end, and the germline J gene provides the missing end. This sequence joins TRBV7-2 and TRBJ1-2; 7 bases match TRBD1. The V gene's germline CDR1 is SGHTA and CDR2 FQGNSA. The CDR3 runs to 13 residues. V gave up 2 bases and J gave up 6 bases; unmatched junction bases: 3. CDR3 sequence: CASSLIGGNGYTF. The part of the CDR3 DNA that was read is TGTGCCAGCAGCTTAATAGGGGGCAATGGC.

This clone was detected many times. Read data end 3 residues before the CDR3 end; the end is taken from the germline J gene. The chain joins TRBV20-1 to TRBJ1-1; unclear D gene. Germline-derived CDR1 and CDR2 are DFQATT and SNEGSKA (reference sequence). There are 14 residues in the CDR3. The germline V and J ends were trimmed by 1 base and 7 bases, with 16 bases remaining between them. Incomplete CDR3 DNA: TGCAGTGCTAGAGGCATAATCCACAGCTTTGAA. Translated, it gives CSARGIIHSFE. The CDR3 in full is CSARGIIHSFEAFF.

This clone was detected ten times or more. Read coverage stops 3 residues before the CDR3 terminus; the germline J gene supplies the remainder. The chain employs TRBV10-1 and TRBJ2-2, with a possible D match to TRBD1 (5 bases). The length of the CDR3 is 14 residues. Trimming took off 4 bases at V and 1 base at J, with 7 bases between the two ends. Germline loops: CDR1 WNHNN, CDR2 SYGVQD (reference sequence). The chain's CDR3 is CASSAGLNTGELFF. Partial CDR3 DNA: TGCGCCAGCAGTGCAGGGCTGAACACCGGGGAG.

This clone was detected many times. The CDR3 protein is CASSLRGQGFHEQFF. The DNA read from the CDR3 is TGCGCCAGCAGCTTGAGGGGACAGGGTTTCCATGAG. V usage is TRBV5-1 and J usage is TRBJ2-1, with 9 bases aligning to TRBD1. The read comes to an end 3 residues before the CDR3 does, leaving the germline J gene to fill in the end. The V and J ends lost 1 base and 8 bases, in that order; junction bases with no gene match: 7. CDR1 SGHRS and CDR2 YFSETQ come from the germline V gene. The CDR3 covers 15 residues.

This clone was observed many times. The read terminates 3 residues before the CDR3 end, so the remaining end is supplied by the germline J gene. The J gene is TRBJ2-7, the V gene TRBV4-2; D remains unclear. The CDR3 covers 14 residues. Trimming removed 0 bases at V and 3 bases at J, with 9 bases between. Per the germline V gene, CDR1 is LGHNA and CDR2 is YNFKEQ. CDR3 sequence: CASSQDFSGYEQYF. The covered CDR3 bases are TGTGCCAGCAGCCAAGATTTTTCGGGCTACGAG.

This clone was counted at least ten times. The read ends 3 residues early relative to the CDR3; the germline J gene fills the gap. The rearrangement joins TRBV19 to TRBJ1-2; 9 bases agree with TRBD1. The CDR3 is made up of 12 amino acids. The germline CDR1 and CDR2 sequences are LNHDA and SQIVND (reference sequence). The CDR3 sequence is CASSRDREGYTF. CDR3 bases read: TGTGCCAGTAGCAGGGACAGGGAAGGC.